The 21 T cell receptor beta chains below all came from one sample that was sequenced in a study of T cell clonality in common variable immunodeficiency. Profiling relied on immunoSEQ multiplex PCR, and the TCRdb table lists in-frame clones only, not all of them. Recorded here are about 42,000 clones, none singletons. Sequenced: peripheral blood mononuclear cells. The receptors shown here come from a person aged 18 to 75 in good health.

For this clone: The CDR3 is cut off 3 residues early in the read; its end comes from the germline J gene. V usage is TRBV6-2 or TRBV6-3 and J usage is TRBJ1-2; D not resolved. The CDR3 runs to 15 residues. Germline lookup yields CDR1 MNHEY and CDR2 SVGEGT. CDR3: CASSLLAGVYNDYTF. CDR3 bases read: TGTGCCAGCAGTTTACTAGCGGGAGTGTACAATGAC.

This clone was detected ten times or more. Sequencing ends 3 residues short of the CDR3 end; the germline J gene provides the rest. The V call is TRBV29-1, the J call TRBJ2-1; D possibly corresponds to TRBD1 (5 bases). The CDR3 extends over 13 amino acids. Trimming took 3 bases from V and 2 from J, leaving 8 bases between them. The V gene's germline CDR1 is SQVTM and CDR2 ANQGSEA. The covered CDR3 bases are TGCAGCGTTGAGACGGACACCTACAATGAG. It specifies CSVETDTYNE. The whole CDR3 region reads CSVETDTYNEQFF.

In this sample, this clone turned up many times. The CDR3 end is not reached by the read, which stops 3 residues before it; the germline J gene fills it in. J is TRBJ2-1 and V is TRBV10-3; 12 nucleotides line up with TRBD2. V lost 3 bases and J lost 7; bases outside the gene matches: 13. Germline V gene lookup returns CDR1 ENHRY and CDR2 SYGVKD. This CDR3 region has 18 residues. The DNA read from the CDR3 is TGTGCCATCAGTGAAACGGCGACTAGCGGGAGCCAACGGAATGAG. It specifies CAISETATSGSQRNE. The whole CDR3 protein reads CAISETATSGSQRNEQFF.

This clone was seen only a few times. The CDR3 sequence is CASSGLYEQYF. Incomplete CDR3 DNA: TGTGCCAGCAGTGGTCTCTACGAG. The chain uses TRBV2 and TRBJ2-7; D uncertain. The missing CDR3 end, 3 residues past where the read stops, is filled in from the germline J gene. The CDR3 loop spans 11 amino acids. The germline V gene encodes CDR1 SNHLY and CDR2 FYNNEI. Trimming left V 4 bases short and J 3 bases short, with 4 bases between.

This clone was detected many times. The CDR3 end is not reached by the read, which stops 3 residues before it; the germline J gene fills it in. V usage is TRBV7-9 and J usage is TRBJ2-7; 8 positions match TRBD1. Per the germline V gene, CDR1 is SEHNR and CDR2 is FQNEAQ (reference sequence). The length of the CDR3 is 13 residues. Trimming took 2 bases from V and 5 from J; bases not matched to a gene: 2. Incomplete CDR3 DNA: TGTGCCAGCAGCTTACCGGACAGGGACGAG. This sequence encodes CASSLPDRDE. The whole CDR3 reads CASSLPDRDEQYF. Full variable domain (rest looked up from reference TRBV7-9 and TRBJ2-7): DTGVSQNPRHKITKRGQNVTFRCDPISEHNRLYWYRQTLGQGPEFLTYFQNEAQLEKSRLLSDRFSAERPKGSFSTLEIQRTEQGDSAMYLCASSLPDRDEQYFGPGTRLTVT.

There are many counts of this clone. With the read ending 3 residues before the CDR3 end, the germline J gene is used to fill in that end. The chain recombines TRBV7-3 with TRBJ2-5; 13 bases are a match to TRBD2. The junction had 13 bases not matched to a gene; V was cut back by 1 base and J by 2 bases. Germline lookup yields CDR1 SGHTA and CDR2 FQGTGA. This CDR3 is built from 20 residues. The part of the CDR3 DNA that was read is TGTGCCAGCAGCTTAATGGATCGGCTGGTGGGACTAGCGGGACAAGAGACC. It encodes CASSLMDRLVGLAGQET. The CDR3 reads in full as CASSLMDRLVGLAGQETQYF.

This clone came up many times. The CDR3 goes on 3 residues after the read ends, and that part is filled in from the germline J gene. The V and J genes are TRBV5-4 and TRBJ2-3; possible D gene TRBD1, 5 bases. Per the germline V gene, CDR1 is SGHNT and CDR2 is YYREEE (reference sequence). V lost 1 base and J 0 bases, leaving 9 bases between the germline ends. There are 15 residues in the CDR3. The CDR3 protein is CASSLTGASTDTQYF. CDR3 bases read: TGTGCCAGCAGCTTGACAGGTGCTAGCACAGATACG.

This clone was recorded at least ten times. The read gets to within 3 residues of the CDR3 end, and the germline J gene fills in the rest. V gene TRBV20-1 combines with J gene TRBJ1-3; no firm D call. This CDR3 region has 14 residues. V lost 5 bases, J lost 0 bases, and 11 bases lay in between. Germline assignment: CDR1 DFQATT and CDR2 SNEGSKA (reference sequence). CDR3 in amino acids: CSALDWGSGNTIYF. The sequenced CDR3 bases are TGCAGTGCTCTGGACTGGGGCTCTGGAAACACC.

This clone occurred many times. The read comes to an end 3 residues before the CDR3 does, leaving the germline J gene to fill in the end. The chain uses TRBV20-1 and TRBJ2-3, with 7 bases aligning to TRBD2. Per germline, CDR1 DFQATT and CDR2 SNEGSKA (reference sequence). The CDR3 runs 13 residues. Trimming cost V 2 bases and J 7 bases; bases outside gene matches: 6. CDR3 protein: CSARKSGENTQYF. Incomplete CDR3 DNA: TGCAGTGCTAGAAAAAGCGGGGAAAATACG.

This clone was counted at least ten times. The sequence runs out 3 residues before the end of the CDR3; the remainder is reconstructed from the germline J gene. The chain employs TRBV20-1 and TRBJ2-2; TRBD1 matches 7 bases. The germline V gene encodes CDR1 DFQATT and CDR2 SNEGSKA (reference sequence). The CDR3 length is 17 residues. The CDR3 bases that were read are TGCAGTGCTAGAGCCCGATCGGACAGGACATCTAATTCACCG. Translated: CSARARSDRTSNSP. The entire CDR3 is CSARARSDRTSNSPLFF.

CDR3 protein: CASSWDTGQGIGNTIYF. Incomplete CDR3 DNA: TGCGCCAGCAGCTGGGATACTGGACAGGGGATAGGAAACACC. The J gene is TRBJ1-3, the V gene TRBV5-1; 9 bases match TRBD1. The missing CDR3 end, 3 residues past where the read stops, is filled in from the germline J gene. With 3 bases clipped from V and 4 bases from J, the junction kept 11 bases outside the gene matches. The CDR3 is made up of 17 amino acids. The germline V gene has CDR1 SGHRS and CDR2 YFSETQ.

This clone appeared many times. Read coverage stops 3 residues before the CDR3 terminus; the germline J gene supplies the remainder. V usage is TRBV20-1 and J usage is TRBJ2-7; 7 bases map to TRBD2. The CDR3 totals 14 residues. The ends lost 1 base at V and 3 bases at J; junction bases unmatched: 6. CDR1 and CDR2 (germline): DFQATT, SNEGSKA (reference sequence). This CDR3 is CSARGAGEHYEQYF. CDR3 DNA, as far as it was read: TGCAGTGCTAGAGGGGCGGGGGAACACTACGAG.

This clone was seen a few times. The read terminates 3 residues ahead of where the CDR3 ends, so the germline J gene completes it. The genes are TRBV5-1 and TRBJ2-3, with 7 bases that match TRBD2. The germline V gene encodes CDR1 SGHRS and CDR2 YFSETQ. V lost 5 bases and J lost 0; bases outside the gene matches: 6. The CDR3 has 15 residues. CDR3 DNA (partial): TGCGCCAGCAGTTTAACTAGCGCGAGCACAGATACG. It yields the protein CASSLTSASTDT. From start to end, the CDR3 is CASSLTSASTDTQYF.

Points on this clone: The read halts 3 residues ahead of the CDR3 end, with the missing end drawn from the germline J gene. The rearrangement joins TRBV19 to TRBJ1-1; D is perhaps TRBD1 (5 bases). The CDR3 consists of 16 residues. Germline loops: CDR1 LNHDA, CDR2 SQIVND (reference sequence). CDR3 in amino acids: CASSWGQQEDQETAFF. The sequenced part of the CDR3 DNA is TGTGCCAGTAGCTGGGGCCAGCAGGAGGATCAAGAGACA.

This clone was seen at least ten times. The observed sequence ends 3 residues before the CDR3 terminus, with the missing tail filled in from the germline J gene. This chain uses TRBV7-8 with TRBJ2-7, with 12 bases lining up with TRBD2. Trimming took 4 bases from V and 5 from J; bases not matched to a gene: 6. This CDR3 contains 15 residues. Germline V CDR1 and CDR2: SGHVS, FQNEAQ. The CDR3 loop is CASSSTSGRLDEQYF. The DNA read from the CDR3 is TGTGCCAGCAGCTCGACTAGCGGGAGATTGGACGAG.

This clone was detected only a few times. The sequence runs out 3 residues before the end of the CDR3; the remainder is reconstructed from the germline J gene. V and J are TRBV19 and TRBJ2-3, with TRBD2 matching 9 bases. Per the germline V gene, CDR1 is LNHDA and CDR2 is SQIVND (reference sequence). This CDR3 has 14 residues. The DNA read from the CDR3 is TGTGCCAGTAGTAGGGGTAGCGGGAGCGAGACG. Its translation: CASSRGSGSET. The whole CDR3 protein reads CASSRGSGSETQYF.

Many counts were recorded for this clone. The missing CDR3 end, 3 residues past where the read stops, is filled in from the germline J gene. The rearrangement uses TRBV29-1 and TRBJ2-1; tentative D call: TRBD1 (6 bases). The CDR3 has 13 residues. V was trimmed by 4 bases and J by 9 bases, leaving 16 bases between them. Germline assignment: CDR1 SQVTM and CDR2 ANQGSEA. The CDR3 loop reads CSVGAGAKGEQFF. CDR3 DNA (partial): TGCAGCGTTGGGGCAGGGGCTAAGGGTGAG.

This clone was observed at least ten times. Read sequence stops 3 residues before the CDR3 end, and the germline J gene provides the missing end. V usage is TRBV20-1 and J usage is TRBJ2-7, with D possibly TRBD2 on 6 matching bases. This CDR3 has 12 amino acids. CDR1 and CDR2 from the germline V gene are DFQATT and SNEGSKA (reference sequence). Trimming removed 6 bases at V and 5 bases at J, with 14 bases between. This CDR3 is CSATGGRNEQYF. The CDR3 bases that were read are TGCAGTGCCACAGGTGGGAGGAACGAG.

This clone was observed a handful of times. Read sequence stops 3 residues before the CDR3 end, and the germline J gene provides the missing end. The chain couples TRBV2 to TRBJ1-6; possibly TRBD1 for D (5 bases). The CDR3 totals 15 residues. V lost 0 bases and J lost 6, with 9 bases in between. CDR1 SNHLY and CDR2 FYNNEI come from the germline V gene. The DNA read from the CDR3 is TGTGCCAGCAGTGAAGCGCTCCAGGGTAATTCACCC. It is translated as CASSEALQGNSP. In full, the CDR3 reads CASSEALQGNSPLHF.

This clone was detected ten times or more. The CDR3 end lies 3 residues beyond the end of the read and is filled in from the germline J gene. The chain links TRBV20-1 to TRBJ2-2; 10 bases match TRBD2. The CDR3 has 16 residues. Germline CDR1 is DFQATT and CDR2 is SNEGSKA (reference sequence). V dropped 6 bases and J dropped 3; count of bases not matched to a gene: 10. The part of the CDR3 DNA that was read is TGCAGTGCCCCTCGTGCTAGCGGGAGTGACACCGGGGAG. This codes for CSAPRASGSDTGE. In full, the CDR3 is CSAPRASGSDTGELFF.

In this sample, this clone turned up a few times. Sequencing ends 3 residues short of the CDR3 end; the germline J gene provides the rest. The chain employs TRBV11-2 and TRBJ2-3; D gene ambiguous. Trimming took 3 bases from V and 0 from J, leaving 10 bases between them. Germline V gene sequence: CDR1 SGHAT, CDR2 FQNNGV. This CDR3 spans 15 amino acids. Incomplete CDR3 DNA: TGTGCCAGCAGCTTCAGTGGTTCTAGCACAGATACG. This translates into CASSFSGSSTDT. The whole CDR3 protein reads CASSFSGSSTDTQYF.